The next 11 T cell receptor beta chains were all read from a single sample in a study of blood T cell repertoires in COVID-19. Profiling relied on immunoSEQ multiplex PCR, and the TCRdb table lists in-frame clones only, not all of them. The profile covers 330,000 or so clones, with around nine tenths appearing a single time and over 0.9% taken by the ten largest. Sequences were obtained from PBMCs or T cells enriched from blood (not recorded which). All receptors come from a woman aged 25 to 39 who had been exposed to COVID-19.

The chain couples TRBV11-2 to TRBJ2-7; the D is unclear. V was cut by 0 bases and J by 9 bases, with 9 bases left in between. Per germline, CDR1 SGHAT and CDR2 FQNNGV. CDR3 length: 12 residues. The CDR3 DNA reads as TGTGCCAGCAGCTTAGAAAGCCCCACGCAGTACTTC. Its protein product is CASSLESPTQYF.

The rearrangement joins TRBV5-1 to TRBJ2-6; the match to TRBD2 covers 8 bases. The CDR3 contains 17 residues. V lost 3 bases to trimming and J lost 0 bases; unmatched junction nucleotides: 5. Germline V gene lookup returns CDR1 SGHRS and CDR2 YFSETQ. This CDR3 is CASSSRGGGSGANVLTF. CDR3 nucleotide sequence: TGCGCCAGCAGCTCCCGGGGGGGTGGCTCTGGGGCCAACGTCCTGACTTTC.

The chain employs TRBV9 and TRBJ1-4; 8 bases are shared with TRBD1. The ends lost 4 bases at V and 5 bases at J; junction bases unmatched: 7. Germline values: CDR1 SGDLS, CDR2 YYNGEE. The CDR3 is made up of 15 amino acids. CDR3 nucleotides: TGTGCCAGCAGCCTTCGACAGGGGACGAATGAAAAACTGTTTTTT. This gives the protein CASSLRQGTNEKLFF.

V is TRBV28 and J is TRBJ2-7, with TRBD2 as a possible D gene (6 bases). The CDR3 consists of 16 residues. CDR1 and CDR2 (germline): MDHEN, SYDVKM. Trimming pared 6 bases from V and 2 bases from J, leaving 20 bases between. The CDR3 nucleotides read TGTGCCAGCAGCCCAATCCTAGCGCTCCAAACCTACGAGCAGTACTTC. This encodes CASSPILALQTYEQYF.

The count of this clone is one. This CDR3 is CASSWAIEQFF. The CDR3 DNA follows: TGTGCCAGCAGTTGGGCCATTGAGCAGTTCTTC. The chain combines TRBV6-2 or TRBV6-3 with TRBJ2-1; unclear D gene. The germline V and J ends were trimmed by 4 bases and 9 bases, with 7 bases remaining between them. Germline V gene sequence: CDR1 MNHEY, CDR2 SVGEGT. The CDR3 spans 11 residues.

The rearrangement joins TRBV7-9 to TRBJ2-7; the match to TRBD2 covers 14 bases. This CDR3 contains 16 residues. The J segment lost 6 bases and the V segment lost 6 bases, leaving 10 bases of the junction unmatched. Germline loops: CDR1 SEHNR, CDR2 FQNEAQ (reference sequence). The DNA of the CDR3 is TGTGCCAGCAGTTCCGACAGACTAGCGGGAGGGTTCGAGCAGTACTTC. Its translation is CASSSDRLAGGFEQYF.

The rearrangement uses TRBV27 and TRBJ2-5, with D uncertain. CDR1 and CDR2 from the germline V gene are MNHEY and SMNVEV (reference sequence). Trimming took off 3 bases at V and 7 bases at J, with 6 bases between the two ends. The CDR3 is 11 amino acids. This chain's CDR3 is CASSFSGTQYF. The CDR3 bases are TGTGCCAGCAGTTTTTCCGGGACCCAGTACTTC.

The J gene is TRBJ1-5, the V gene TRBV19, with unresolved D. The CDR3 is 15 residues long. V shed 8 bases and J shed 0 bases, with 14 bases lying between them. CDR1 and CDR2 from the germline V gene are LNHDA and SQIVND (reference sequence). The CDR3 is CASSWRGYSNQPQHF. CDR3 coding DNA: TGTGCCAGTTCGTGGCGGGGTTATAGCAATCAGCCCCAGCATTTT. Based on the CDR3 plus reference TRBV19 and TRBJ1-5, the full variable domain is DGGITQSPKYLFRKEGQNVTLSCEQNLNHDAMYWYRQDPGQGLRLIYYSQIVNDFQKGDIAEGYSVSREKKESFPLTVTSAQKNPTAFYLCASSWRGYSNQPQHFGDGTRLSIL.

This sequence joins TRBV5-1 and TRBJ2-7; TRBD2 matches at 14 bases. The CDR3 is 18 residues long. CDR1 and CDR2 from the germline V gene are SGHRS and YFSETQ. Germline trimming cut 8 bases from V and 4 bases from J; bases unmatched to any gene: 17. CDR3 coding DNA: TGCGCCAGTGTTCCGGGACTAGCGGGAGAAGGGGGCTTGTACGAGCAGTACTTC. This sequence encodes CASVPGLAGEGGLYEQYF. The complete variable domain, with remaining parts taken from reference TRBV5-1 and TRBJ2-7, reads KAGVTQTPRYLIKTRGQQVTLSCSPISGHRSVSWYQQTPGQGLQFLFEYFSETQRNKGNFPGRFSGRQFSNSRSEMNVSTLELGDSALYLCASVPGLAGEGGLYEQYFGPGTRLTVT.

The chain couples TRBV6-5 to TRBJ1-6, with D uncertain. CDR1 and CDR2 from the germline V gene are MNHEY and SVGAGI. This CDR3 spans 14 amino acids. Trimming stripped 2 bases from V and 9 bases from J, with 11 bases between. The chain's CDR3 is CASSYIGSGSPLHF. Here the CDR3 DNA reads TGTGCCAGCAGTTACATTGGGAGTGGTTCACCCCTCCACTTT.

The CDR3 coding sequence is TGTGCCAGCAGCCAAGCCCTAGCAACCGGACGGGCCTACAATGAGCAGTTCTTC. Translated, it gives CASSQALATGRAYNEQFF. J is TRBJ2-1 and V is TRBV3-1 (or the pseudogene TRBV3-2); perhaps TRBD2 as D (5 bases). The V gene lost 1 base and the J gene lost 2 bases, with 18 bases spanning the gap. The germline CDR1 and CDR2 sequences are LGHDT and YNNKEL (reference sequence). This CDR3 has 18 amino acids.